The 15 T cell receptor beta chains below come from one sample, sequenced in a study of CD8 T cells in ankylosing spondylitis. TCRdb re-analysed the 5' RACE reads in MiXCR, keeping a single row per CDR3 protein. The sample records 120,000 or so distinct CDR3 sequences, around 13% being singletons. Sequences were obtained from blood, either unsorted or a sorted T cell fraction (not recorded which). The receptor set was obtained from a female donor with ankylosing spondylitis or in good health (not recorded which).

This clonotype was detected ten times or more. This chain connects TRBV12-3 or TRBV12-4 to TRBJ2-5; 14 positions match TRBD2. The CDR3 length is 16 residues. Germline trimming cut 5 bases from V and 2 bases from J; bases unmatched to any gene: 4. The CDR3 region is CASSPGTSGGQETQYF. For the CDR3, the DNA is TGTGCCAGCAGTCCAGGGACTAGCGGGGGTCAAGAGACCCAGTACTTC.

V usage is TRBV28 and J usage is TRBJ1-2, with a possible D match to TRBD1 (6 bases). CDR1 and CDR2 from the germline V gene are MDHEN and SYDVKM. The CDR3 runs 12 residues. Trimming removed 4 bases at V and 8 bases at J, with 11 bases between. The CDR3 nucleotides read TGTGCCAGCAGTTCAGGGGACCGGGGCTACACCTTC. It translates to CASSSGDRGYTF.

This clonotype showed up just a few times. J is TRBJ1-5 and V is TRBV5-5; no clear D. Germline CDR1 is SGHKS and CDR2 is YYEKEE (reference sequence). The CDR3 is 15 amino acids. Trimming shortened V by 4 bases and J by 0 bases, and 11 bases separated the two germline ends. The CDR3 coding sequence is TGTGCCAGCAGCCTAGACGGATATAGCAATCAGCCCCAGCATTTT. This translates into CASSLDGYSNQPQHF.

This clonotype was recorded many times. V usage is TRBV12-3 or TRBV12-4 and J usage is TRBJ2-2; D gene unclear. The CDR3 is 14 residues long. Trimming removed 6 bases from V and 4 bases from J, with 12 bases in between. CDR3 sequence: CASSPLGSTGELFF. The CDR3 bases are TGTGCCAGCAGCCCGCTAGGATCCACCGGGGAGCTGTTTTTT.

The J gene is TRBJ2-1, the V gene TRBV5-1; 16 nucleotides align to TRBD2. V lost 3 bases and J lost 9; bases outside the gene matches: 6. CDR3 length: 16 amino acids. The germline V gene encodes CDR1 SGHRS and CDR2 YFSETQ. The CDR3 sequence: CASSSGLAGGYSEQFF. The CDR3 DNA sequence: TGCGCCAGCAGCTCGGGACTAGCGGGAGGGTATAGTGAGCAGTTCTTC.

The table lists this clonotype with many counts. The chain links TRBV12-3 or TRBV12-4 to TRBJ1-5; D is perhaps TRBD1 (6 bases). With 6 bases removed from V and 7 bases from J, the gap between germline ends came to 22 bases. The CDR3 spans 16 residues. This chain's CDR3 is CASSGGWYRDRQPQHF. The CDR3 DNA reads TGTGCCAGCAGCGGAGGGTGGTACAGGGATCGACAGCCCCAGCATTTT.

Only a few counts were recorded for this clonotype. This chain links TRBV18 with TRBJ2-5, with D possibly being TRBD1 (6 bases). The CDR3 contains 16 residues. Trimming took 2 bases from V and 1 from J, leaving 14 bases between them. CDR1 is KGHSH, CDR2 LQKENI, per germline. The CDR3 here is CASSPLTGTSQETQYF. The CDR3 DNA reads TGTGCCAGCTCACCATTGACCGGGACAAGCCAAGAGACCCAGTACTTC.

There are a few counts of this clonotype. This chain connects TRBV2 to TRBJ1-1; perhaps TRBD1 as D (6 bases). Per the germline V gene, CDR1 is SNHLY and CDR2 is FYNNEI. CDR3 length: 14 residues. V was trimmed by 2 bases and J by 1 base, leaving 8 bases between them. The CDR3 is CASSERGQNTEAFF. In DNA, the CDR3 is TGTGCCAGCAGTGAAAGGGGACAGAACACTGAAGCTTTCTTT.

The V gene is TRBV5-1, the J gene TRBJ2-7; D perhaps matches TRBD1 (6 bases). The CDR3 spans 16 residues. CDR1 and CDR2 (germline): SGHRS, YFSETQ. The ends were cut back, 4 bases at V and 2 bases at J, with 19 bases in the middle. CDR3 residues: CASSRTPTQGTYEQYF. CDR3 nucleotide sequence: TGCGCCAGCAGCCGAACCCCTACCCAGGGGACCTACGAGCAGTACTTC.

This clonotype was found a few times. The rearrangement links TRBV2 to TRBJ2-1; D remains unclear. CDR1 is SNHLY and CDR2 is FYNNEI in the germline V gene. The V end was cut by 4 bases, the J end by 8 bases, with 6 bases between. This CDR3 is 11 amino acids long. The CDR3 coding sequence is TGTGCCAGCAGTGCGGCGGATGAGCAGTTCTTC. It translates to CASSAADEQFF.

This clonotype was observed at least ten times. The chain has TRBV29-1 and TRBJ2-5; TRBD1 aligns across 7 bases. This CDR3 is 12 amino acids long. Germline V gene data show CDR1 as SQVTM and CDR2 as ANQGSEA. The junction had 7 bases not matched to a gene; V was cut back by 7 bases and J by 5 bases. CDR3 sequence reads: CSAEGQVETQYF. In nucleotides, the CDR3 is TGCAGCGCCGAAGGACAGGTTGAGACCCAGTACTTC.

This clonotype was seen a handful of times. V and J are TRBV20-1 and TRBJ2-6, with TRBD2 matching 11 bases. CDR3 length equals 15 residues. With 5 bases clipped from V and 3 bases from J, the junction kept 3 bases outside the gene matches. Germline CDR1 DFQATT, CDR2 SNEGSKA (reference sequence). In DNA, the CDR3 is TGCAGTGCTCCTAGCGGGGGGTATGGGGCCAACGTCCTGACTTTC. Amino acid sequence: CSAPSGGYGANVLTF.

This clonotype has only a few counts. This chain links TRBV6-2 or TRBV6-3 with TRBJ1-3; D is unclear. Germline-derived CDR1 and CDR2 are MNHEY and SVGEGT. V shed 7 bases and J shed 0 bases, with 7 bases lying between them. CDR3 length: 13 residues. The CDR3 spells CASIQTSGNTIYF. The CDR3, as DNA: TGTGCCAGCATTCAGACCTCTGGAAACACCATATATTTT.

Many counts were recorded for this clonotype. J is TRBJ2-5 and V is TRBV12-3 or TRBV12-4; weak D call: TRBD1 (5 bases). The CDR3 is 12 residues long. Deletions cut 1 base from V and 10 bases from J, with 10 bases between. The CDR3 reads CASSLVQVDQYF. In DNA, the CDR3 is TGTGCCAGCAGTTTAGTACAGGTGGACCAGTACTTC.

The chain carries TRBV5-1 and TRBJ2-7; tentative D call: TRBD1 (5 bases). CDR1 is SGHRS and CDR2 is YFSETQ in the germline V gene. V lost 4 bases and J 2 bases, leaving 19 bases between the germline ends. The CDR3 runs to 16 residues. The CDR3 nucleotides are TGCGCCAGCAGCATACTCAGGGATTTCCGGACCTACGAGCAGTACTTC. As protein: CASSILRDFRTYEQYF.